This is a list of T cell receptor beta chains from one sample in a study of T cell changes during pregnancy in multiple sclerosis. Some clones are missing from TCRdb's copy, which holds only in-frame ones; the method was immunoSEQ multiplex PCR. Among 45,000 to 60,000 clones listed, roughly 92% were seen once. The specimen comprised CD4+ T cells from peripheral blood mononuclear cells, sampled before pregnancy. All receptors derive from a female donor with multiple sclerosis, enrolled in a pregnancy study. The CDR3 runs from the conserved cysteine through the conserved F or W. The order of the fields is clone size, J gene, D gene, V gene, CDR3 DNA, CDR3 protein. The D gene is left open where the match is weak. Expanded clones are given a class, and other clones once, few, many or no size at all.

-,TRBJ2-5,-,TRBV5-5,TGTGCCAGCAGCTTGGGCACCCTGAGACAAGAGACCCAGTACTTC,CASSLGTLRQETQYF
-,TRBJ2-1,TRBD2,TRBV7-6,TGTGCCAGCAGCCGACCCCGGACTAGCGGGAGAGGAAATGAGCAGTTCTTC,CASSRPRTSGRGNEQFF
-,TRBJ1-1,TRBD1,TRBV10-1,TGCGCCAGCAGTCTGGGGGGGACAGGGGCCACTGAAGCTTTCTTT,CASSLGGTGATEAFF
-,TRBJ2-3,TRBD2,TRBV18,TGTGCCAGCTCACCAGCGGGGGGAAGAAGCACAGATACGCAGTATTTT,CASSPAGGRSTDTQYF
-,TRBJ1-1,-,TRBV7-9,TGTGCCAGCAGCCTTGACAGGCCCGAAGCTTTCTTT,CASSLDRPEAFF
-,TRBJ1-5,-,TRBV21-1,TGTGCCAGCAGCAAAGGCTACAGACGTAGCAATCAGCCCCAGCATTTT,CASSKGYRRSNQPQHF
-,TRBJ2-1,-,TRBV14,TGTGCCAGCAGCCAAGAAGCGCTAAACAATGAGCAGTTCTTC,CASSQEALNNEQFF
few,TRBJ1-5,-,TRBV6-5,TGTGCCAGCAGGCAGCGGGATGGGCAGCCCCAGCATTTT,CASRQRDGQPQHF
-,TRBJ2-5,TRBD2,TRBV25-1,TGTGCCAGCAGTAAGCCTAGCGGGAGAGAGACCCAGTACTTC,CASSKPSGRETQYF
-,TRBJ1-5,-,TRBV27,TGTGCCAGCAGTTTTGGCCAGAACTACCAGCCCCAGCATTTT,CASSFGQNYQPQHF
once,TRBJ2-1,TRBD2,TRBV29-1,TGCAGCGTGACGGCCCCGACTAGCGGGAGGATGAATGAGCAGTTCTTC,CSVTAPTSGRMNEQFF
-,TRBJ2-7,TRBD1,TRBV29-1,TGCAGCGTTGAAGTGGTCCCGGGGACAGGGAAGGGGCTACGAGTGCAGTACTTC,CSVEVVPGTGKGLRVQYF
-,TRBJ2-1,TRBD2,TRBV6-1,TGTGCCATCGGGACTAGCGGAAGGAATGAGCAGTTCTTC,CAIGTSGRNEQFF
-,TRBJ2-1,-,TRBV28,TGTGCCAGCAGTCCGGGCGGGACCTACAATGAGCAGTTCTTC,CASSPGGTYNEQFF
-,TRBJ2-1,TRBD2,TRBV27,TGTGCCACCTCAGGACTAGCGGGAGGGTCTGCGGGAACTCAGTTCTTC,CATSGLAGGSAGTQFF
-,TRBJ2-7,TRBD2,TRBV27,TGTGCCAGCAGTTTCGGGACTAGCCTTGAGCAGTACTTC,CASSFGTSLEQYF
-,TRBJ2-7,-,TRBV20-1,TGCAGTGCTAGACCGGGCTACGAGCAGTACTTC,CSARPGYEQYF
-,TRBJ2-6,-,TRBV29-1,TGCAGCGTCGGTGAGAGGGCTGGGGCCAACGTCCTGACTTTC,CSVGERAGANVLTF
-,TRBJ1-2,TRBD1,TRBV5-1,TGCGCCAGCAGCTTGGGGGACAGGGTATCCTATGGCTACACCTTC,CASSLGDRVSYGYTF
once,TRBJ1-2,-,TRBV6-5,TGTGCCAGCAGTTACAGTAGTGGGACTAATGGCTACACCTTC,CASSYSSGTNGYTF
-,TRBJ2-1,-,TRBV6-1,TGTGCCAGCAACGGAGGGGACAGAGGATACAATGAGCAGTTCTTC,CASNGGDRGYNEQFF
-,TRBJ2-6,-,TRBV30,TGTGCCTGGAGTGTCGTAGTAACTGGGGCCAACGTCCTGACTTTC,CAWSVVVTGANVLTF
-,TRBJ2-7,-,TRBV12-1,TGTGCCAGCAGCTTTCGCGGGAGGAGCGACGAGCAGTACTTC,CASSFRGRSDEQYF
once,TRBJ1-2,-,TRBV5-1,TGCGCCAGCAGCTCCGTACCTCGCAGGGGCGATGGCTACACCTTC,CASSSVPRRGDGYTF
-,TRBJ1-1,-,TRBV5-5,TGTGCCAGCAGCCAAGCGACAGTGAACACTGAAGCTTTCTTT,CASSQATVNTEAFF
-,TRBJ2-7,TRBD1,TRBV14,TGTGCCAGCAGCCAAAGATCCACAGGGGTGCGGCAGTACTTC,CASSQRSTGVRQYF
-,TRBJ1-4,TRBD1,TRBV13,TGTGCCAGCAGCTTAGGGACAGGGCGGTACGAAAAACTGTTTTTT,CASSLGTGRYEKLFF
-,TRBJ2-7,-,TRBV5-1,TGCGCCAGCAGCTTGGGGATCGGGAGCTCCTACGAGCAGTACTTC,CASSLGIGSSYEQYF
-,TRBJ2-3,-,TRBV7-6,TGTGCCAGCAGCTTAGTAACGAGACTGCCCACAGATACGCAGTATTTT,CASSLVTRLPTDTQYF
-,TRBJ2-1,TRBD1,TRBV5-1,TGCGCCAGCAGCTTTGGACAGGGTGGCAATGAGCAGTTCTTC,CASSFGQGGNEQFF
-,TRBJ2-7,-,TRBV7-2,TGTGCCAGCAGCTTAGAGGCGGCCCAGAACTACGAGCAGTACTTC,CASSLEAAQNYEQYF
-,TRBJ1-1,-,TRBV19,TGTGCCAGTAGTATAGATACAGACACTGAAGCTTTCTTT,CASSIDTDTEAFF
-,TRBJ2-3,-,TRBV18,TGTGCCAGCTCACCGACAGAGACAGGTTCCACAGATACGCAGTATTTT,CASSPTETGSTDTQYF
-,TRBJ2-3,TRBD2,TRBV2,TGTGCCAGCAGTGAAGGAAGCGGGATCACAGATACGCAGTATTTT,CASSEGSGITDTQYF
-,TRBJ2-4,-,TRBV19,TGTGCCAGTAGTGTCGGCGGGTACGGCAAAAACATTCAGTACTTC,CASSVGGYGKNIQYF
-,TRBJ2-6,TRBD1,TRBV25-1,TGTGCCAGCAGCCCCGGGACAGGGCTGGGCTCTGGGGCCAACGTCCTGACTTTC,CASSPGTGLGSGANVLTF
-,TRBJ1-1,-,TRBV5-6,TGTGCCAGCAGCTTGGTCGGGTTCCCCAACACTGAAGCTTTCTTT,CASSLVGFPNTEAFF
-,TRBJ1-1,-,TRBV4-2,TGTGCCAGCAGCCACTACACAGGCCATGGCAACATGAACACTGAAGCTTTCTTT,CASSHYTGHGNMNTEAFF
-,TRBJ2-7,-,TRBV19,TGTGCCAGTAGTATGGGGGGTACGGGTTACGAGCAGTACTTC,CASSMGGTGYEQYF
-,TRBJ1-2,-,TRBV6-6,TGTGCCAGCATGCGTGGACAGACGACTGGAGCGGGCTACACCTTC,CASMRGQTTGAGYTF
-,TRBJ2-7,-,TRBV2,TGTGCCAGCAGGGATCGGAGTATCGGCTCCTACGAGCAGTACTTC,CASRDRSIGSYEQYF
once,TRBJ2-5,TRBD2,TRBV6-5,TGTGCCAGCAGTTACATAGCGGGAGTACGGGAGACCCAGTACTTC,CASSYIAGVRETQYF
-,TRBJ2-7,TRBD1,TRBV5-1,TGCGCCAGCAGCCAGTACAGGGGGAAGGCCTACGAGCAGTACTTC,CASSQYRGKAYEQYF
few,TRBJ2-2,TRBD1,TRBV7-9,TGTGCCAGCAGCCGAACAGGGGCCGGGGAGCTGTTTTTT,CASSRTGAGELFF
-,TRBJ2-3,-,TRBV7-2,TGTGCCAGCAGCTTCCGTGGCACAGATACGCAGTATTTT,CASSFRGTDTQYF
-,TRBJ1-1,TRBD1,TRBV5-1,TGCGCCAGCAGCTCATCTCATATCCGGGACAGGAACACTGAAGCTTTCTTT,CASSSSHIRDRNTEAFF
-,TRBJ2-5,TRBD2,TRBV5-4,TGTGCCAGCAGCTTGGCCTTGGGGGGGAAAGAGACCCAGTACTTC,CASSLALGGKETQYF
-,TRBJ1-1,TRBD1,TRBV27,TGTGCCAGCAGTTTCAGGACAGGGGGTACTGAAGCTTTCTTT,CASSFRTGGTEAFF
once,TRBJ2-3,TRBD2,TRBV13,TGTGCCAGCAGTCATGCGGGAGCAAGCACAGATACGCAGTATTTT,CASSHAGASTDTQYF
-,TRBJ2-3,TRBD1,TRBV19,TGTGCCAGTAGAAGACAGGGGGCCGCAGATACGCAGTATTTT,CASRRQGAADTQYF
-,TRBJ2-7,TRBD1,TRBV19,TGTGCCAGTAGAGACAGGGGGCCGATCTACGAGCAGTACTTC,CASRDRGPIYEQYF
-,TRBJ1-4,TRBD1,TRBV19,TGTGCCAGTAGTGTTACCGGGACAGCCGATGAAAAACTGTTTTTT,CASSVTGTADEKLFF
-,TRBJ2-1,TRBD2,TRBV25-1,TGTGCCAGCAGTGACCCGGGAGGGCCCTCTTCTGAGCAGTTCTTC,CASSDPGGPSSEQFF
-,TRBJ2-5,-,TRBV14,TGTGCCAGCAGCCAAGAAATAGCTCGGCGGGTACAAGAGACCCAGTACTTC,CASSQEIARRVQETQYF
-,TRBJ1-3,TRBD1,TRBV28,TGTGCCAGCAGTGGGGTGACAGGGAGATTAGTTTCTGGAAACACCATATATTTT,CASSGVTGRLVSGNTIYF
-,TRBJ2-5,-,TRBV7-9,TGTGCCAGCAGCTTAGGGAGGGGTAGCCAGCAAGAGACCCAGTACTTC,CASSLGRGSQQETQYF
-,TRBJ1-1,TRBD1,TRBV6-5,TGTGCCACCGTTAGGGACAGCATGAACACTGAAGCTTTCTTT,CATVRDSMNTEAFF
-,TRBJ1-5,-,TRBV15,TGTGCCACCAGCAGAGTAAGGCTGAGCCAGGGAGGTCGAGGAGGTCAGCCCCAGCATTTT,CATSRVRLSQGGRGGQPQHF
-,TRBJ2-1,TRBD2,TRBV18,TGTGCCAGCTCACCAAGCGGGAGGCCCGAGGATGAGCAGTTCTTC,CASSPSGRPEDEQFF